A selection of T cell receptor beta chains follows, all from one sample in a study of shared clonotypes between healthy human individuals. Assay: immunoSEQ multiplex PCR; the TCRdb copy retains only in-frame clones and omits some. Of about 2.2 million clones in the sample, 85% to 95% were seen once. Source material: naive CD8+ T cells from PBMCs. All receptors derive from a man younger than 30 in good health. Some clones in this sample may be carry-over from other donors' samples. Both conserved end residues are part of each CDR3. A D gene is named only where the DNA matches it firmly. For some rows the clone size is stated as once, few or many, or as a class when expanded; others skip it.

v_call	clone_size	d_call	j_call	cdr3_nt	cdr3_aa
TRBV11-2	.	TRBD2	TRBJ2-1	TGTGCCAGCAGAGGGCCGGGGAGGGATGAGCAGTTCTTC	CASRGPGRDEQFF
TRBV28	.	TRBD1	TRBJ1-2	TGTGCCAGCAGCCCCGACAGGGTTAACGGCTACACCTTC	CASSPDRVNGYTF
TRBV7-9	.	TRBD1	TRBJ1-5	TGTGCCAGCAGCGCTGGGACAGGGGCCTTCGGCCAGCCCCAGCATTTT	CASSAGTGAFGQPQHF
TRBV29-1	.	.	TRBJ2-2	TGCAGCGTTGTACCCGAAACCGGGGAGCTGTTTTTT	CSVVPETGELFF
TRBV30	.	TRBD1	TRBJ1-2	TGTGCCTGGAGCGACCAGGGGGGGAGATGGGACTATGGCTACACCTTC	CAWSDQGGRWDYGYTF
TRBV6-5	.	TRBD1	TRBJ1-3	TGTGCCAGCAGTTTCTCCCGGACAGGGTCTGGAAACACCATATATTTT	CASSFSRTGSGNTIYF
TRBV7-2	.	TRBD1	TRBJ1-1	TGTGCCAGCAGCACCCGGACAGGGAAGAACACTGAAGCTTTCTTT	CASSTRTGKNTEAFF
TRBV4-1	.	.	TRBJ2-7	TGCGCCAGCAGCCAGGGGAGCGGAAGACAATCTTACGAGCAGTACTTC	CASSQGSGRQSYEQYF
TRBV4-1	once	TRBD2	TRBJ2-2	TGCGCCAGCAGCCAAGAGCCAGCGGGGACCGGGGAGCTGTTTTTT	CASSQEPAGTGELFF
TRBV6-1	.	.	TRBJ2-7	TGTGCCAGCAGCGAAGGGACCTACGAGCAGTACTTC	CASSEGTYEQYF
TRBV19	.	.	TRBJ2-3	TGTGCCAGTAGTATACGGGACGATGGGGCAGATACGCAGTATTTT	CASSIRDDGADTQYF
TRBV15	.	.	TRBJ2-7	TGTGCCACCAGCAGAGATCCACCTTCTAGCCACGAGCAGTACTTC	CATSRDPPSSHEQYF
TRBV9	.	.	TRBJ2-2	TGTGCCAGCAGCGTAAGGCAGGGCGCGGGCACCGGGGAGCTGTTTTTT	CASSVRQGAGTGELFF
TRBV27	once	.	TRBJ1-5	TGTGCCAGCTCTTCTTCGGGGGGGGCTAGTCAGCCCCAGCATTTT	CASSSSGGASQPQHF
TRBV9	.	.	TRBJ1-2	TGTGCCAGCAGCGTAGCTCAGGGAGCGGATGGCTACACCTTC	CASSVAQGADGYTF
TRBV7-6	.	TRBD1	TRBJ1-3	TGTGCCAGCAGCTTAGGGACAGGCCCTCTCAACTCTGGAAACACCATATATTTT	CASSLGTGPLNSGNTIYF
TRBV12-5	.	.	TRBJ1-1	TGTGCTAGTGGTTTCGGGGGGCGGGAAGCTTTCTTT	CASGFGGREAFF
TRBV6-5	.	.	TRBJ1-1	TGTGCCAGCAGCCGGTTTGGGAACACTGAAGCTTTCTTT	CASSRFGNTEAFF
TRBV7-9	once	.	TRBJ2-1	TGTGCCAGCAGCCCCCGGGGATACAATGAGCAGTTCTTC	CASSPRGYNEQFF
TRBV5-4	.	TRBD1	TRBJ2-2	TGTGCCAGCAGCTTGGGAGGGGGCCTAGTAGTAGGCACCGGGGAGCTGTTTTTT	CASSLGGGLVVGTGELFF
TRBV6-6	.	TRBD1	TRBJ1-2	TGTGCCAGCAACAAACCAGACAGGGGGCCTATCTATGGCTACACCTTC	CASNKPDRGPIYGYTF
TRBV11-2	.	.	TRBJ2-7	TGTGCCAGCAGCTTAGCGGGTCCCACCTACGAGCAGTACTTC	CASSLAGPTYEQYF
TRBV7-6	.	.	TRBJ2-1	TGTGCCAGCAGCTTTGGCGGATCATACAATGAGCAGTTCTTC	CASSFGGSYNEQFF
TRBV27	.	TRBD1	TRBJ2-2	TGTGCCAGCAGTTTAGGACCCGGGACAGGGGACACCGGGGAGCTGTTTTTT	CASSLGPGTGDTGELFF
TRBV6-1	.	.	TRBJ2-7	TGTGCCAGCAGTCCTTCTCCAACCTACGAGCAGTACTTC	CASSPSPTYEQYF
TRBV27	.	.	TRBJ2-1	TGTGCCACCATGGACAGATACAATGAGCAGTTCTTC	CATMDRYNEQFF
TRBV7-9	.	TRBD1	TRBJ1-2	TGTGCCAGCAGCGGGGACAGGGGGACGGGAGGCTACACCTTC	CASSGDRGTGGYTF
TRBV7-9	.	TRBD1	TRBJ1-4	TGTGCCAGCAGCTTAGGCGGGGCAGGGGGCATTCCAACTAATGAAAAACTGTTTTTT	CASSLGGAGGIPTNEKLFF
TRBV4-3	.	.	TRBJ2-3	TGCGCCAGCAGCCAAGATGCCGAGGAGCAGTATTTT	CASSQDAEEQYF
TRBV19	.	TRBD1	TRBJ2-2	TGTGCCAGTAGTATAGGGGTGGTCAGGGGGCGAAGTACCGGGGAGCTGTTTTTT	CASSIGVVRGRSTGELFF
TRBV4-3	.	.	TRBJ2-7	TGCGCCAGCAGCCAATGGGGACGGGAGCCGGCGTACGAGCAGTACTTC	CASSQWGREPAYEQYF
TRBV6-1	.	.	TRBJ2-5	TGTGCCAGCCGCGAAGGTCGGAAGACCCAGTACTTC	CASREGRKTQYF
TRBV19	.	TRBD2	TRBJ2-1	TGTGCCAGTAGGTTGGGACTAGGCAATGAGCAGTTCTTC	CASRLGLGNEQFF
TRBV4-1	few	TRBD1	TRBJ2-1	TGCGCCAGCAGCCATTACGAAAGGACAGGGCGGAACAATGAGCAGTTCTTC	CASSHYERTGRNNEQFF
TRBV14	few	.	TRBJ1-1	TGTGCCAGCAGCCTAGGGGTCCGTTACACTGAAGCTTTCTTT	CASSLGVRYTEAFF
TRBV19	.	TRBD2	TRBJ2-2	TGTGCCAGTAAAAGCGGGAGAGGAGGCGGGGAGCTGTTTTTT	CASKSGRGGGELFF
TRBV7-9	.	.	TRBJ2-1	TGTGCCAGCAGCTTACGGGGTGTCTCCTACAATGAGCAGTTCTTC	CASSLRGVSYNEQFF
TRBV7-9	.	.	TRBJ2-7	TGTGCCAGCAGCTCCCGGACCAGATCCCACGAGCAGTACTTC	CASSSRTRSHEQYF
TRBV14	.	TRBD2	TRBJ2-6	TGTGCCAGCAGCCAAGTCCGGGACTACGGCCCTGGGGCCAACGTCCTGACTTTC	CASSQVRDYGPGANVLTF
TRBV19	.	.	TRBJ2-3	TGTGCCAGTAGTATATTTGGGAGCACAGATACGCAGTATTTT	CASSIFGSTDTQYF
TRBV27	.	.	TRBJ2-7	TGTGCCAGCAGGGTCCCGGGCCAAACCTACGAGCAGTACTTC	CASRVPGQTYEQYF
TRBV19	once	TRBD2	TRBJ2-7	TGTGCCAGTAGTTCCTCGGGACTAGCGGGAGGTTTCTCCGAGCAGTACTTC	CASSSSGLAGGFSEQYF
TRBV7-9	.	.	TRBJ2-1	TGTGCCAGCAGCTCTGCGGGCCGGTACAATGAGCAGTTCTTC	CASSSAGRYNEQFF
TRBV7-2	.	.	TRBJ2-7	TGTGCCAGCAGCTTAGATCGTGGGAGTCCGTACGAGCAGTACTTC	CASSLDRGSPYEQYF
TRBV7-8	.	TRBD1	TRBJ2-7	TGTGCCAGCAGCTTAGAAGGGACAGGAAGCTACGAGCAGTACTTC	CASSLEGTGSYEQYF
TRBV7-6	.	TRBD2	TRBJ2-2	TGTGCCAGCAGCTTAGTAGTCCTAGCGGGAACGAACACCGGGGAGCTGTTTTTT	CASSLVVLAGTNTGELFF
TRBV10-3	.	.	TRBJ2-1	TGTGCCATCAGTGAGTCCAGGACGTGGGGCAACAATGAGCAGTTCTTC	CAISESRTWGNNEQFF
TRBV7-3	once	TRBD1	TRBJ2-3	TGTGCCAGCAGCCATGGACAGGGCACAGATACGCAGTATTTT	CASSHGQGTDTQYF
TRBV10-2	.	.	TRBJ2-7	TGCGCCAGCAGTGAGTGGCAGGGGAACACCTACGAGCAGTACTTC	CASSEWQGNTYEQYF
TRBV9	once	.	TRBJ2-7	TGTGCCAGCAGCGTAGGTGGCAGGGTGGACTACGAGCAGTACTTC	CASSVGGRVDYEQYF
TRBV29-1	.	TRBD2	TRBJ2-3	TGCAGCGTGGTTGGACTAGCGGGAGACCAAGTGGGCCGCACAGATACGCAGTATTTT	CSVVGLAGDQVGRTDTQYF
TRBV5-1	.	TRBD2	TRBJ2-7	TGCGCCAGCACGTACGTTAGCGCGGGAGCGTACGAGCAGTACTTC	CASTYVSAGAYEQYF